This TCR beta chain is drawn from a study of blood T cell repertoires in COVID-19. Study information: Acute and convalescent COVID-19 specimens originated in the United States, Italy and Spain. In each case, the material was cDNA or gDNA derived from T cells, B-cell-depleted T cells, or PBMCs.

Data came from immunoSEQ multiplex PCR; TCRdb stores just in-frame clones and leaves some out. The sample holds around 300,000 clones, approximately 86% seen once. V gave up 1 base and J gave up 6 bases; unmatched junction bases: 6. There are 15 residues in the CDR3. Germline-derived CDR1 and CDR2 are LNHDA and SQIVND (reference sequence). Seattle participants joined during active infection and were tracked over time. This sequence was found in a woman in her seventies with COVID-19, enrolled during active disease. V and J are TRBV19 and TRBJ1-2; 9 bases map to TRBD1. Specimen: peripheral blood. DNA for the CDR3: TGTGCCAGTAGTATAGCGGACAGGGGAGGTGATGGCTACACCTTC. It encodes CASSIADRGGDGYTF.